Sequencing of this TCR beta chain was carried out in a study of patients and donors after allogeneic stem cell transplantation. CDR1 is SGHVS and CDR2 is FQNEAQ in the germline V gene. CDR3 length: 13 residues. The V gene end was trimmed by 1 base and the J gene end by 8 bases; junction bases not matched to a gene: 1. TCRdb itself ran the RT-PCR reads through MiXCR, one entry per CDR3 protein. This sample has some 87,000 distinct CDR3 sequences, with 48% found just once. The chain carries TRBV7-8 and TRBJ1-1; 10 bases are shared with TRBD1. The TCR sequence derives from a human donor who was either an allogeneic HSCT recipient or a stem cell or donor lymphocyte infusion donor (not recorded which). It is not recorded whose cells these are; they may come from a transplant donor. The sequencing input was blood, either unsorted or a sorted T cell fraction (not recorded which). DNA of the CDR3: TGTGCCAGCAGCTTAGTGGACAGGGGGGAAGCTTTCTTT. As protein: CASSLVDRGEAFF. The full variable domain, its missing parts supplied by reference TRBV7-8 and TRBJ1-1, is GAGVSQSPRYKVAKRGQDVALRCDPISGHVSLFWYQQALGQGPEFLTYFQNEAQLDKSGLPSDRFFAERPEGSVSTLKIQRTQQEDSAVYLCASSLVDRGEAFFGQGTRLTVV.